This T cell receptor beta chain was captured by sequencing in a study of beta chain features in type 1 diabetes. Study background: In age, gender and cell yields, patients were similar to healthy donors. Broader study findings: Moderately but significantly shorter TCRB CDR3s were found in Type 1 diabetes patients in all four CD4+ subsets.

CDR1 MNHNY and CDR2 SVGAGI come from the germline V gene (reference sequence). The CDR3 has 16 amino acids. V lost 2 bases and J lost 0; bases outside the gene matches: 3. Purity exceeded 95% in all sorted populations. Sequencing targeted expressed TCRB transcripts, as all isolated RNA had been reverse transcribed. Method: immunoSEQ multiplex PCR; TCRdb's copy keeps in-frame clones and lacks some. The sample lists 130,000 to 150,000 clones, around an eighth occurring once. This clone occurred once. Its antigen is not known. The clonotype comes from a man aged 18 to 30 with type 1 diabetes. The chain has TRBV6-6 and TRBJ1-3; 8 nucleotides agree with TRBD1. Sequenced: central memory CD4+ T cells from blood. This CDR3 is CASSYRTGTSGNTIYF. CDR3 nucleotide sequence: TGTGCCAGCAGTTACAGGACAGGGACCTCTGGAAACACCATATATTTT.